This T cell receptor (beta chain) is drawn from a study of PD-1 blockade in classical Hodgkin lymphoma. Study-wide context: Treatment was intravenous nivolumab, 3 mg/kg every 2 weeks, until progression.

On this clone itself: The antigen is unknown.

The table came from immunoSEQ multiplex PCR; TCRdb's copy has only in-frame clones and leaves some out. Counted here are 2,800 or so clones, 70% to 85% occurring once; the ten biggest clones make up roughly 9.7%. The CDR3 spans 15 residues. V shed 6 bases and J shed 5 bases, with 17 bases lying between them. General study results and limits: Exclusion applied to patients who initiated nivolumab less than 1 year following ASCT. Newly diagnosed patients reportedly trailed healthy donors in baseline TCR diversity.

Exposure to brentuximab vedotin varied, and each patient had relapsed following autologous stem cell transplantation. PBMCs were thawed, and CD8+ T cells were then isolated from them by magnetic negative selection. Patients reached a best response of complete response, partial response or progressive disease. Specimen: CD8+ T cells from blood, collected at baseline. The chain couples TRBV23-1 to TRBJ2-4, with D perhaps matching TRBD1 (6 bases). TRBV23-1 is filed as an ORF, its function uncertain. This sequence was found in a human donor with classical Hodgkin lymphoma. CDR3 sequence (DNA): TGCGCCAGCAGGCTGGTGGGCAGGGGCGAAAACATTCAGTACTTC. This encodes CASRLVGRGENIQYF.